Listed here are 7 T cell receptor beta chains from one sample, sequenced in a study of early T cells in non-severe SARS-CoV-2 infection. One entry per CDR3 protein results from TCRdb running MiXCR on the 5' RACE reads. Here the sample spans roughly 28,000 distinct CDR3 sequences, around 4.5% being singletons. Material for sequencing was whole blood. The receptor set was obtained from an adult who was a healthcare worker with PCR-confirmed SARS-CoV-2 infection or an uninfected control (not recorded which).

This clonotype was recorded at least ten times. CDR3 DNA: TGTGCCAGCAGCTCAAGGACAGGTACGAGCAATGAGCAGTTCTTC. The encoded protein is CASSSRTGTSNEQFF. The gene calls are TRBV7-2 and TRBJ2-1; 7 nucleotides match TRBD1. Germline values: CDR1 SGHTA, CDR2 FQGNSA. V lost 4 bases and J lost 6; bases outside the gene matches: 9. CDR3 size: 15 residues.

The V gene is TRBV18, the J gene TRBJ2-5; 9 bases map to TRBD1. The CDR3 is 13 amino acids. Looked up from germline, CDR1 is KGHSH and CDR2 is LQKENI. J lost 3 bases, V lost 6 bases, and 2 bases had no gene match. CDR3 in DNA: TGTGCCAGCTCGCGGGACAGGGAAGAGACCCAGTACTTC. Protein: CASSRDREETQYF.

A remark on this clonotype: This may come from a read error, since a much larger clone is one base off. The CDR3 DNA follows: TGTGCCAGCAGGGGTAGGCAGTCGAACACTGAAGCTTTCTTT. Its translation is CASRGRQSNTEAFF. The chain recombines TRBV6-1 with TRBJ1-1; D gene unclear. V lost 6 bases and J lost 1, with 12 bases in between. The length of the CDR3 is 14 residues. From germline, CDR1 is MNHNS and CDR2 SASEGT.

This clonotype has ten or more counts. V and J are TRBV10-3 and TRBJ2-1, with 7 bases matching TRBD2. With 6 bases clipped from V and 4 bases from J, the junction kept 9 bases outside the gene matches. Germline CDR1 and CDR2: ENHRY and SYGVKD. This CDR3 is 15 amino acids long. In nucleotides, the CDR3 is TGTGCCATCAGAGCGGGGAGCGGCGTGTACAATGAGCAGTTCTTC. It translates to CAIRAGSGVYNEQFF.

This clonotype was seen many times. DNA of the CDR3: TGTGCCAGCAGACCAACAGGGGCCAGCTCCTACAATGAGCAGTTCTTC. Its translation is CASRPTGASSYNEQFF. J is TRBJ2-1 and V is TRBV6-6, with 7 bases that match TRBD1. The V gene end was trimmed by 6 bases and the J gene end by 0 bases; junction bases not matched to a gene: 8. The germline V gene encodes CDR1 MNHNY and CDR2 SVGAGI (reference sequence). The CDR3 length is 16 residues.

This clonotype was seen many times. J is TRBJ2-1 and V is TRBV7-8, with TRBD2 matching over 12 bases. With V trimmed by 1 base and J by 7 bases, 5 bases remained unmatched. The CDR3 length is 16 residues. Germline-derived CDR1 and CDR2 are SGHVS and FQNEAQ. The CDR3 coding sequence is TGTGCCAGCAGCTTAGGGACTAGCGGGATCGGTAATGAGCAGTTCTTC. Translating it yields CASSLGTSGIGNEQFF.

This clonotype was picked up many times. V and J are TRBV27 and TRBJ2-5; weak D call: TRBD2 (6 bases). This CDR3 spans 13 amino acids. From germline, CDR1 is MNHEY and CDR2 SMNVEV (reference sequence). V was clipped by 6 bases and J by 4 bases, with 12 bases between them. The CDR3 DNA is TGTGCCAGCAGCGGGGGTCTCAGAGAGACCCAGTACTTC. It specifies CASSGGLRETQYF.